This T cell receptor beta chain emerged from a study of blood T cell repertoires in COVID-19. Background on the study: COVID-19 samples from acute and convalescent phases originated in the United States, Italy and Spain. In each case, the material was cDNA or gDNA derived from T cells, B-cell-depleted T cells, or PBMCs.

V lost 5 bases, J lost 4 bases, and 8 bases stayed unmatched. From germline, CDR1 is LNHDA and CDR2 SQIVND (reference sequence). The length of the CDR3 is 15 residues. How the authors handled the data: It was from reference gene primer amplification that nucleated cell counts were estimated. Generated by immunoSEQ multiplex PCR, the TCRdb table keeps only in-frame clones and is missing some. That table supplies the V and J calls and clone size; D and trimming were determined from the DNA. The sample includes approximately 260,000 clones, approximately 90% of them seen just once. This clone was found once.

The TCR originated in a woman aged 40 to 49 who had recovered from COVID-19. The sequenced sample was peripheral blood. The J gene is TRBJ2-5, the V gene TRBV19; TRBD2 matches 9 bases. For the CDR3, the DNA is TGTGCCAGTAGTTCCCGCGCGGGGGGGCGAGAGACCCAGTACTTC. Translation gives CASSSRAGGRETQYF.